A single sample is the source of the 27 T cell receptor beta chains below, sequenced in a study of CD4 T cells in relation to SARS-CoV-2 and coronaviruses. Their antigens are not known. Produced via immunoSEQ multiplex PCR; TCRdb's table is partial and in-frame only. The sample yields 30,000 to 45,000 clones, roughly 80% seen once. Sequencing was done on a sample of naive CD4+ T cells from PBMCs, cultured in vitro. The sample's subset: naive CD4+ T cells isolated by negative enrichment. All receptors derive from an adult with COVID-19.

The chain carries TRBV4-1 and TRBJ2-3, with TRBD2 identical over 9 bases. Germline-derived CDR1 and CDR2 are MGHRA and YSYEKL. The CDR3 contains 15 residues. Trimming took 4 bases from V and 5 from J; bases not matched to a gene: 7. In DNA form, the CDR3 reads TGCGCCAGCAGCCTCCGACTAGCGGAAGGAGATACGCAGTATTTT. Translating gives CASSLRLAEGDTQYF.

The chain is built from TRBV9 and TRBJ2-5; D unresolved. This CDR3 has 12 residues. V gave up 4 bases and J gave up 3 bases, with 7 bases separating them. CDR1 and CDR2 (germline): SGDLS, YYNGEE. Here the CDR3 reads CASSPTEETQYF. CDR3 DNA sequence: TGTGCCAGCAGCCCAACAGAAGAGACCCAGTACTTC.

This sequence joins TRBV10-3 and TRBJ2-1, with a tentative D call TRBD2 (5 bases). The CDR3 has 18 amino acids. The germline CDR1 and CDR2 sequences are ENHRY and SYGVKD. V was cut by 2 bases and J by 1 base, with 18 bases left in between. The chain's CDR3 is CAISEAGGSGMSYNEQFF. In DNA form, the CDR3 reads TGTGCCATCAGTGAGGCGGGCGGGTCGGGGATGTCCTACAATGAGCAGTTCTTC.

In this sample, this clone turned up a few times. CDR3 residues: CAWTVGGADYNEQFF. CDR3 nucleotide sequence: TGTGCCTGGACCGTAGGGGGAGCTGACTACAATGAGCAGTTCTTC. V gene TRBV30 combines with J gene TRBJ2-1, with D perhaps TRBD1 (6 bases). Germline CDR1 and CDR2: GTSNPN and SVGIG (reference sequence). V shed 4 bases and J shed 3 bases, with 16 bases lying between them. The CDR3 covers 15 residues.

The J gene is TRBJ2-4, the V gene TRBV7-9, with 9 bases lining up with TRBD2. Unmatched junction bases numbered 9, after V lost 5 bases and J lost 4 bases. Germline lookup yields CDR1 SEHNR and CDR2 FQNEAQ (reference sequence). This CDR3 has 16 residues. The DNA of the CDR3 is TGTGCCAGCAGCCCGGCGGGGGGGACACTGAAAAACATTCAGTACTTC. This codes for CASSPAGGTLKNIQYF.

This clone has only one observation. The rearrangement joins TRBV5-4 to TRBJ2-1; 13 nucleotides match TRBD2. The CDR3 has 15 amino acids. The germline V gene has CDR1 SGHNT and CDR2 YYREEE (reference sequence). V shed 4 bases, J shed 8 bases, and the junction held 6 bases outside the gene matches. The CDR3 bases are TGTGCCAGCAGCCAGGGGACTAGCGGGACCTATGAGCAGTTCTTC. Its translation is CASSQGTSGTYEQFF. The complete variable domain, with remaining parts taken from reference TRBV5-4 and TRBJ2-1, reads ETGVTQSPTHLIKTRGQQVTLRCSSQSGHNTVSWYQQALGQGPQFIFQYYREEENGRGNFPPRFSGLQFPNYSSELNVNALELDDSALYLCASSQGTSGTYEQFFGPGTRLTVL.

V usage is TRBV7-2 and J usage is TRBJ2-3; TRBD1 matches 7 bases. The CDR3 has 15 amino acids. The germline V gene has CDR1 SGHTA and CDR2 FQGNSA. Trimming at V came to 4 bases and at J to 3 bases, leaving 7 bases not matched to a gene. CDR3 DNA sequence: TGTGCCAGCAGCTCGGGACAGCTGAGTACAGATACGCAGTATTTT. Its translation: CASSSGQLSTDTQYF.

This rearrangement joins TRBV19 to TRBJ1-1; D is ambiguous. With 7 bases removed from V and 2 bases from J, the gap between germline ends came to 11 bases. This CDR3 is built from 13 residues. Germline lookup yields CDR1 LNHDA and CDR2 SQIVND (reference sequence). The CDR3, as DNA: TGTGCCAGTATTAATCGGGGTAACACTGAAGCTTTCTTT. Residues: CASINRGNTEAFF.

The V call is TRBV21-1, the J call TRBJ2-3; TRBD2, as called in the table, went unchecked against the DNA. TRBV21-1 is tagged as a pseudogene. The CDR3 contains 17 residues. The CDR3 here is CASSNLTSGWSTDTQYF. The CDR3 bases are TGTGCCAGCAGCAATCTGACTAGCGGGTGGAGCACAGATACGCAGTATTTT.

The chain joins TRBV7-9 to TRBJ2-1, with 9 bases that match TRBD2. V shed 2 bases, J shed 8 bases, and the junction held 10 bases outside the gene matches. Germline CDR1 is SEHNR and CDR2 is FQNEAQ (reference sequence). The CDR3 spans 16 residues. CDR3: CASSLTAGGPLDEQFF. The CDR3, as DNA: TGTGCCAGCAGCTTAACGGCGGGAGGGCCTCTGGATGAGCAGTTCTTC.

The chain is built from TRBV19 and TRBJ2-1, with a weak D call TRBD2 (6 bases). This CDR3 has 15 amino acids. In germline, CDR1 is LNHDA, CDR2 SQIVND (reference sequence). V was cut by 1 base and J by 6 bases, with 13 bases left in between. This CDR3 reads CASSIVPGVSNEQFF. The CDR3 nucleotides are TGTGCCAGTAGTATAGTCCCGGGAGTCAGCAATGAGCAGTTCTTC.

This rearrangement joins TRBV25-1 to TRBJ2-1; unclear D gene. This CDR3 contains 13 residues. With 2 bases removed from V and 8 bases from J, the gap between germline ends came to 10 bases. Germline V gene data show CDR1 as MGHDK and CDR2 as SYGVNS. The CDR3 sequence: CASSEGPPHEQFF. CDR3 nucleotide sequence: TGTGCCAGCAGTGAAGGACCGCCTCATGAGCAGTTCTTC.

CDR3 nucleotides: TGTGCCTCACGATCAAGCTCCTATAATTCACCCCTCCACTTT. It specifies CASRSSSYNSPLHF. The rearrangement links TRBV6-5 to TRBJ1-6; D remains ambiguous. V lost 11 bases and J 0 bases, leaving 11 bases between the germline ends. The germline gives CDR1 MNHEY, CDR2 SVGAGI. The CDR3 spans 14 residues.

The rearrangement links TRBV28 to TRBJ2-1, with TRBD2 identical over 8 bases. The germline CDR1 and CDR2 sequences are MDHEN and SYDVKM. With 5 bases clipped from V and 5 bases from J, the junction kept 11 bases outside the gene matches. The CDR3 is 16 amino acids. The CDR3 loop is CASSPRSGTRDNEQFF. DNA for the CDR3: TGTGCCAGCAGTCCACGGTCCGGGACTAGAGACAATGAGCAGTTCTTC.

The chain is built from TRBV7-3 and TRBJ2-1, with a tentative D call TRBD1 (6 bases). CDR3 length equals 12 residues. Trimming shortened V by 6 bases and J by 6 bases, and 9 bases separated the two germline ends. CDR1 is SGHTA and CDR2 is FQGTGA in the germline V gene. The CDR3 loop is CASSGQSNEQFF. The CDR3 DNA is TGTGCCAGCAGTGGACAGAGCAATGAGCAGTTCTTC.

This clone was recorded only once. The V gene is TRBV5-4, the J gene TRBJ1-3, with D perhaps matching TRBD1 (5 bases). The CDR3 is 14 residues long. The germline CDR1 and CDR2 sequences are SGHNT and YYREEE (reference sequence). The ends were cut back, 0 bases at V and 3 bases at J, with 7 bases in the middle. CDR3 amino acids: CASSLDRFGNTIYF. CDR3 in DNA: TGTGCCAGCAGCTTGGACAGGTTTGGAAACACCATATATTTT. The whole variable domain, remainder taken from reference TRBV5-4 and TRBJ1-3, is ETGVTQSPTHLIKTRGQQVTLRCSSQSGHNTVSWYQQALGQGPQFIFQYYREEENGRGNFPPRFSGLQFPNYSSELNVNALELDDSALYLCASSLDRFGNTIYFGEGSWLTVV.

The chain employs TRBV7-9 and TRBJ2-2, with 12 bases that match TRBD2. CDR1 and CDR2 from the germline V gene are SEHNR and FQNEAQ (reference sequence). The CDR3 length is 14 residues. The trim removed 4 bases at V and 6 bases at J, leaving 0 bases unmatched. CDR3 sequence: CASSSSGRAGELFF. For the CDR3, the DNA is TGTGCCAGCAGCTCTAGCGGGAGGGCCGGGGAGCTGTTTTTT.

The CDR3 spells CASSQQTSGTDTQYF. The CDR3 nucleotides are TGCGCCAGCAGCCAGCAGACTAGCGGCACAGATACGCAGTATTTT. J is TRBJ2-3 and V is TRBV4-3; 8 positions agree with TRBD2. Germline V lookup: CDR1 LGHNA, CDR2 YSLEER. The trim removed 3 bases at V and 1 base at J, leaving 3 bases unmatched. The CDR3 covers 15 residues.

The chain has TRBV5-1 and TRBJ2-7, with D possibly TRBD1 on 5 matching bases. V lost 5 bases and J lost 4, with 10 bases in between. CDR1 and CDR2 from the germline V gene are SGHRS and YFSETQ. This CDR3 contains 12 residues. Here the CDR3 DNA reads TGCGCCAGCAGTCGTGACAGTTACGAGCAGTACTTC. Translating it yields CASSRDSYEQYF.

CDR3: CASSIMGVNTEAFF. CDR3 nucleotide sequence: TGTGCCAGCAGCATAATGGGGGTGAACACTGAAGCTTTCTTT. The chain links TRBV6-5 to TRBJ1-1, with a possible D match to TRBD1 (5 bases). Germline CDR1 MNHEY, CDR2 SVGAGI. There are 14 residues in the CDR3. Trimming removed 6 bases at V and 0 bases at J, with 11 bases between.

The J gene is TRBJ1-5, the V gene TRBV7-9, with D hard to call. V was cut by 0 bases and J by 6 bases, with 3 bases left in between. The CDR3 spans 12 residues. Per germline, CDR1 SEHNR and CDR2 FQNEAQ (reference sequence). CDR3 coding DNA: TGTGCCAGCAGCTTAGCTGGTCAGCCCCAGCATTTT. Protein sequence: CASSLAGQPQHF.

The sample holds a few counts of this clone. The rearrangement uses TRBV6-5 and TRBJ1-1, with TRBD1 as a possible D gene (6 bases). V was shortened by 2 bases and J by 6 bases, with 13 bases between the two germline ends. The CDR3 runs to 14 residues. Germline-derived CDR1 and CDR2 are MNHEY and SVGAGI. The CDR3 loop is CASSYEGGLAEAFF. Here the CDR3 DNA reads TGTGCCAGCAGTTACGAAGGGGGGTTGGCTGAAGCTTTCTTT.

The gene calls are TRBV7-9 and TRBJ2-5, with 14 nucleotides matching TRBD2. Germline V gives CDR1 SEHNR, CDR2 FQNEAQ (reference sequence). The CDR3 consists of 15 residues. With 5 bases clipped from V and 6 bases from J, the junction kept 5 bases outside the gene matches. CDR3 region: CASSPGTSGSKTQYF. The CDR3 DNA reads as TGTGCCAGCAGCCCGGGGACTAGCGGGAGTAAGACCCAGTACTTC. The full variable domain, rest sourced from reference TRBV7-9 and TRBJ2-5, is DTGVSQNPRHKITKRGQNVTFRCDPISEHNRLYWYRQTLGQGPEFLTYFQNEAQLEKSRLLSDRFSAERPKGSFSTLEIQRTEQGDSAMYLCASSPGTSGSKTQYFGPGTRLLVL.

The chain recombines TRBV28 with TRBJ1-6; D ambiguous. The CDR3 sequence is 15 residues long. Germline V gene lookup returns CDR1 MDHEN and CDR2 SYDVKM. Between the trimmed V and J ends, which lost 9 bases and 0 bases, there was a span of 12 bases. The CDR3 is CASLKGSSYNSPLHF. DNA for the CDR3: TGTGCCAGTCTTAAAGGGAGCTCCTATAATTCACCCCTCCACTTT.

The chain has TRBV7-2 and TRBJ1-1; no clear D gene. The CDR3 runs 12 residues. Trimming removed 5 bases at V and 11 bases at J, with 15 bases between. Germline V gene data show CDR1 as SGHTA and CDR2 as FQGNSA. The CDR3 DNA follows: TGTGCCAGCAGCCTACAAGGGTATTTGGCTTTCTTT. Residues: CASSLQGYLAFF.

The J gene is TRBJ1-5, the V gene TRBV7-3; D is unresolved. Germline assignment: CDR1 SGHTA and CDR2 FQGTGA. CDR3 length equals 13 residues. Trimming cost V 0 bases and J 7 bases, with 7 bases left between them. The CDR3 spells CASSLTLGQPQHF. The DNA of the CDR3 is TGTGCCAGCAGCTTAACTCTTGGGCAGCCCCAGCATTTT.

This sequence joins TRBV3-1 (or the pseudogene TRBV3-2) and TRBJ2-1, with D uncertain. In germline, CDR1 is LGHDT, CDR2 YNNKEL (reference sequence). Trimming pared 4 bases from V and 5 bases from J, leaving 6 bases between. The CDR3 contains 12 residues. The CDR3 DNA reads TGTGCCAGCAGCCCGAGAGACAATGAGCAGTTCTTC. Translated, it gives CASSPRDNEQFF.